Presented here are 27 T cell receptor beta chains from one specimen sequenced in a study of graft-versus-host responses after intestinal transplantation. Clones were sequenced by immunoSEQ multiplex PCR, and TCRdb holds only the in-frame ones, with some missing. Of about 90,000 clones listed, around 86% are singletons. The antigens for these receptors are not known. The starting material was unstimulated CD8+ T cells sorted from spleen or lymph node cells, obtained before intestinal transplant. These TCRs come from a human donor who received an intestinal transplant.

This rearrangement joins TRBV27 to TRBJ2-2; possibly TRBD1 or TRBD2 for D (5 bases each). Germline V gene data show CDR1 as MNHEY and CDR2 as SMNVEV (reference sequence). The CDR3 consists of 16 residues. The V and J ends lost 0 bases and 3 bases respectively, with 11 bases between them. The CDR3 spells CASSLSRVGDTGELFF. CDR3 nucleotides: TGTGCCAGCAGTTTATCGAGGGTGGGGGACACCGGGGAGCTGTTTTTT.

This sequence joins TRBV29-1 and TRBJ2-1, with D unresolved. V gave up 2 bases and J gave up 5 bases, with 22 bases separating them. In germline, CDR1 is SQVTM, CDR2 ANQGSEA. This CDR3 region has 17 residues. Here the CDR3 reads CSVEFRSNLLRNNEQFF. In DNA form, the CDR3 reads TGCAGCGTTGAATTTCGGTCTAATTTGTTGCGGAACAATGAGCAGTTCTTC.

The table lists this clone with a count of one. V and J are TRBV2 and TRBJ2-3, with 7 bases lining up with TRBD2. There are 13 residues in the CDR3. CDR1 and CDR2 (germline): SNHLY, FYNNEI. Germline trimming cut 7 bases from V and 2 bases from J; bases unmatched to any gene: 3. CDR3 residues: CASTGGNTDTQYF. DNA for the CDR3: TGTGCCAGCACCGGGGGGAACACAGATACGCAGTATTTT.

The V call is TRBV29-1, the J call TRBJ2-7; the match to TRBD1 covers 11 bases. Looked up from germline, CDR1 is SQVTM and CDR2 is ANQGSEA. This CDR3 has 15 amino acids. The ends lost 3 bases at V and 1 base at J; junction bases unmatched: 5. CDR3 DNA sequence: TGCAGCGTTGAGGGGACAGGGGGTAAGTCCTACGAGCAGTACTTC. Translated, it gives CSVEGTGGKSYEQYF.

The chain employs TRBV27 and TRBJ2-1, with D possibly being TRBD1 or TRBD2 (5 bases each). CDR1 and CDR2 (germline): MNHEY, SMNVEV (reference sequence). The CDR3 covers 16 residues. Trimming removed 5 bases at V and 9 bases at J, with 23 bases between. CDR3 sequence reads: CASSPKDPGRPGEQFF. CDR3 sequence (DNA): TGTGCCAGCAGTCCCAAGGATCCGGGACGACCAGGTGAGCAGTTCTTC.

The chain recombines TRBV18 with TRBJ2-1; D is undetermined. V was shortened by 3 bases and J by 8 bases, with 14 bases between the two germline ends. The CDR3 consists of 14 residues. The germline V gene has CDR1 KGHSH and CDR2 LQKENI. The CDR3 sequence is CASSPVEVLDEQFF. The CDR3 DNA reads as TGTGCCAGCTCACCGGTAGAAGTTCTTGATGAGCAGTTCTTC. Complete variable domain (other parts from reference TRBV18 and TRBJ2-1): NAGVMQNPRHLVRRRGQEARLRCSPMKGHSHVYWYRQLPEEGLKFMVYLQKENIIDESGMPKERFSAEFPKEGPSILRIQQVVRGDSAAYFCASSPVEVLDEQFFGPGTRLTVL.

This clone is a singleton in its sample. This sequence joins TRBV25-1 and TRBJ1-2, with a tentative D call TRBD1 (5 bases). The CDR3 spans 12 residues. The V gene lost 4 bases and the J gene lost 4 bases, with 7 bases spanning the gap. From germline, CDR1 is MGHDK and CDR2 SYGVNS. The CDR3 loop is CASSGGGYGYTF. CDR3 DNA: TGTGCCAGCAGTGGTGGGGGCTATGGCTACACCTTC.

The J gene is TRBJ1-2, the V gene TRBV10-1, with unresolved D. The CDR3 spans 13 residues. The V gene lost 1 base and the J gene lost 8 bases, with 11 bases spanning the gap. Germline lookup yields CDR1 WNHNN and CDR2 SYGVQD (reference sequence). In DNA form, the CDR3 reads TGCGCCAGCAGTGAGTTCCGAGGCGTAGGCTACACCTTC. This encodes CASSEFRGVGYTF.

The V and J genes are TRBV9 and TRBJ2-5; 8 bases are shared with TRBD1. Germline V gives CDR1 SGDLS, CDR2 YYNGEE. V trimming: 3 bases; J trimming: 5 bases; junction bases outside the gene matches: 3. The CDR3 loop spans 13 amino acids. The CDR3 region has the DNA TGTGCCAGCAGCGGAACAGGGGGTGAGACCCAGTACTTC. This encodes CASSGTGGETQYF.

This sequence joins TRBV9 and TRBJ1-1, with TRBD1 matching 9 bases. CDR1 SGDLS and CDR2 YYNGEE come from the germline V gene. This CDR3 is built from 16 residues. The junction had 6 bases not matched to a gene; V was cut back by 3 bases and J by 0 bases. CDR3 nucleotides: TGTGCCAGCAGCGACCGGGACAGGGACATGAACACTGAAGCTTTCTTT. This codes for CASSDRDRDMNTEAFF.

The chain joins TRBV7-8 to TRBJ2-1, with TRBD1 identical over 7 bases. In germline, CDR1 is SGHVS, CDR2 FQNEAQ. The CDR3 is 13 amino acids. V dropped 8 bases and J dropped 5; count of bases not matched to a gene: 6. Here the CDR3 reads CASRYRGDNEQFF. The CDR3 DNA sequence: TGTGCCAGCCGATACAGGGGCGACAATGAGCAGTTCTTC.

V gene TRBV28 combines with J gene TRBJ2-7, with D possibly being TRBD1 (5 bases). The CDR3 has 14 amino acids. The germline CDR1 and CDR2 sequences are MDHEN and SYDVKM. The V end was cut by 2 bases, the J end by 2 bases, with 10 bases between. DNA of the CDR3: TGTGCCAGCAGTTTACAGGGCCTTCCCTACGAGCAGTACTTC. This encodes CASSLQGLPYEQYF.

This rearrangement joins TRBV2 to TRBJ2-2; 7 bases are shared with TRBD1. The CDR3 sequence is 13 residues long. CDR1 SNHLY and CDR2 FYNNEI come from the germline V gene. V lost 5 bases, J lost 7 bases, and 4 bases stayed unmatched. This chain's CDR3 is CASSTGEHGELFF. The CDR3 DNA sequence: TGTGCCAGCAGTACAGGGGAACACGGGGAGCTGTTTTTT.

The sample holds a few counts of this clone. The chain combines TRBV4-2 with TRBJ2-5, with 9 bases aligning to TRBD2. This CDR3 comprises 15 residues. Unmatched junction bases numbered 8, after V lost 4 bases and J lost 5 bases. CDR1 and CDR2 from the germline V gene are LGHNA and YNFKEQ. CDR3 region: CASSPVAGAGETQYF. CDR3 DNA sequence: TGTGCCAGCAGCCCCGTAGCGGGGGCCGGGGAGACCCAGTACTTC.

The J gene is TRBJ2-1, the V gene TRBV13; the match to TRBD1 covers 8 bases. Per germline, CDR1 PRHDT and CDR2 FYEKMQ (reference sequence). The junction had 6 bases not matched to a gene; V was cut back by 4 bases and J by 10 bases. The CDR3 consists of 13 residues. CDR3 sequence (DNA): TGTGCCAGCAGCTCGGGGACAGGCGGGGAGCAGTTCTTC. This gives the protein CASSSGTGGEQFF.

The rearrangement joins TRBV6-6 to TRBJ2-7, with D possibly being TRBD1 (6 bases). V was cut by 8 bases and J by 4 bases, with 21 bases left in between. The length of the CDR3 is 15 residues. Germline lookup yields CDR1 MNHNY and CDR2 SVGAGI (reference sequence). CDR3 DNA: TGTGCCAGCTCGGTCTTTCACTGGGGGCGATACGAGCAGTACTTC. Translating gives CASSVFHWGRYEQYF.

This clone was found once. CDR3 sequence (DNA): TGTGCCACCAGCAGAGCCTTGGCTAGCAATCAGCCCCAGCATTTT. It translates to CATSRALASNQPQHF. This chain connects TRBV15 to TRBJ1-5; D is uncertain. Germline loops: CDR1 LNHNV, CDR2 YYDKDF (reference sequence). V was shortened by 1 base and J by 0 bases, with 7 bases between the two germline ends. The length of the CDR3 is 15 residues.

This chain joins TRBV5-4 and TRBJ2-5; 9 bases are shared with TRBD1. The CDR3 loop spans 13 amino acids. J lost 5 bases, V lost 1 base, and 0 bases had no gene match. Per germline, CDR1 SGHNT and CDR2 YYREEE (reference sequence). The CDR3 DNA reads as TGTGCCAGCAGCTTGACAGGGGGCGAGACCCAGTACTTC. Its translation is CASSLTGGETQYF.

The CDR3 is CASSPGSPSPIKSDTQYF. The CDR3 region has the DNA TGTGCCAGCAGCCCCGGGAGCCCCAGTCCCATTAAATCAGATACGCAGTATTTT. The genes are TRBV5-4 and TRBJ2-3, with D maybe TRBD2 (6 bases). Trimming cost V 4 bases and J 4 bases, with 25 bases left between them. Germline V gene data show CDR1 as SGHNT and CDR2 as YYREEE (reference sequence). The CDR3 is made up of 18 amino acids.

This chain connects TRBV12-5 to TRBJ2-7, with 7 bases aligning to TRBD1. V lost 0 bases and J lost 6; bases outside the gene matches: 2. Looked up from germline, CDR1 is LGHNT and CDR2 is FRNRAP. The CDR3 has 13 amino acids. The CDR3 protein is CASGLVEGAEQYF. CDR3 DNA: TGTGCTAGTGGTTTGGTAGAGGGGGCCGAGCAGTACTTC.

This chain links TRBV6-4 with TRBJ2-2; possibly TRBD2 for D (7 bases). V was cut by 2 bases and J by 7 bases, with 11 bases left in between. CDR3 size: 14 residues. Germline V gene sequence: CDR1 MRHNA, CDR2 SNTAGT. The CDR3 here is CASSDGGAGGELFF. As DNA, the CDR3 is TGTGCCAGCAGTGACGGGGGGGCTGGCGGGGAGCTGTTTTTT.

DNA for the CDR3: TGTGCCAGCAGCTTATATGTCGGAAGCACAGATACGCAGTATTTT. This codes for CASSLYVGSTDTQYF. V usage is TRBV7-3 and J usage is TRBJ2-3; unclear D gene. The CDR3 totals 15 residues. Germline V gene sequence: CDR1 SGHTA, CDR2 FQGTGA. V lost 2 bases and J lost 0, with 9 bases in between.

The chain combines TRBV10-3 with TRBJ1-2, with unresolved D. The CDR3 is made up of 11 amino acids. The ends were cut back, 8 bases at V and 6 bases at J, with 10 bases in the middle. CDR1 and CDR2 (germline): ENHRY, SYGVKD. In DNA form, the CDR3 reads TGTGCCATCGGAGAGGAAGATGGCTACACCTTC. Translation: CAIGEEDGYTF.

J is TRBJ1-1 and V is TRBV18, with D maybe TRBD1 (6 bases). CDR3 length: 16 amino acids. Between the trimmed V and J ends, which lost 2 bases and 4 bases, there was a span of 17 bases. The germline gives CDR1 KGHSH, CDR2 LQKENI. The CDR3 protein is CASSPWGRLGSTEAFF. The CDR3 DNA sequence: TGTGCCAGCTCACCATGGGGGCGCCTGGGGAGCACTGAAGCTTTCTTT.

The CDR3 loop reads CASSPRDPEQYF. The CDR3 DNA is TGTGCCAGCAGCCCCCGGGACCCCGAGCAGTACTTC. The J gene is TRBJ2-7, the V gene TRBV7-9; D possibly uses TRBD1 or TRBD2 (5 bases each). The V end lost 5 bases, the J end lost 6 bases, and 11 bases lay between the germline ends. Germline V gene lookup returns CDR1 SEHNR and CDR2 FQNEAQ (reference sequence). CDR3 length equals 12 residues.

The rearrangement links TRBV10-3 to TRBJ1-1, with TRBD1 matching over 7 bases. This CDR3 contains 16 residues. Germline loops: CDR1 ENHRY, CDR2 SYGVKD. After removal of 0 bases from V and 0 bases from J, the junction contained 4 bases not matched to a gene. In DNA, the CDR3 is TGTGCCATCAGTGAGTCTACAGGGGACTTGAACACTGAAGCTTTCTTT. It codes for CAISESTGDLNTEAFF.

This clone turned up a few times. The chain uses TRBV28 and TRBJ1-5, with D tentatively TRBD1 (5 bases). This CDR3 is built from 15 residues. Germline-derived CDR1 and CDR2 are MDHEN and SYDVKM. V shed 6 bases and J shed 2 bases, with 14 bases lying between them. CDR3 in DNA: TGTGCCAGCAGGGGGCGGGGGGAGTGCAATCAGCCCCAGCATTTT. Its protein product is CASRGRGECNQPQHF.